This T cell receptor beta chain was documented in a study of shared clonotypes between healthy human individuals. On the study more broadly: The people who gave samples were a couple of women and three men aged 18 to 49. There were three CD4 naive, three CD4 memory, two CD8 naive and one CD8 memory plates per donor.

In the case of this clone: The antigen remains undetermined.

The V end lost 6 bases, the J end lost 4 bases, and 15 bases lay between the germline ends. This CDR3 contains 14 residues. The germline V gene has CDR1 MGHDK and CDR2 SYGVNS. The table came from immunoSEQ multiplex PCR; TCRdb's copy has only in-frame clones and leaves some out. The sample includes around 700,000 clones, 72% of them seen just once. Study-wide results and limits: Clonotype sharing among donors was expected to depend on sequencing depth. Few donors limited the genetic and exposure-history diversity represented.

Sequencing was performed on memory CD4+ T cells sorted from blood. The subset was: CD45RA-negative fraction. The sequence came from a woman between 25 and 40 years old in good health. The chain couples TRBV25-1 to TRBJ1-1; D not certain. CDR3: CASRGPEGGTEAFF. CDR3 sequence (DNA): TGTGCCAGCAGGGGCCCAGAGGGCGGCACTGAAGCTTTCTTT.